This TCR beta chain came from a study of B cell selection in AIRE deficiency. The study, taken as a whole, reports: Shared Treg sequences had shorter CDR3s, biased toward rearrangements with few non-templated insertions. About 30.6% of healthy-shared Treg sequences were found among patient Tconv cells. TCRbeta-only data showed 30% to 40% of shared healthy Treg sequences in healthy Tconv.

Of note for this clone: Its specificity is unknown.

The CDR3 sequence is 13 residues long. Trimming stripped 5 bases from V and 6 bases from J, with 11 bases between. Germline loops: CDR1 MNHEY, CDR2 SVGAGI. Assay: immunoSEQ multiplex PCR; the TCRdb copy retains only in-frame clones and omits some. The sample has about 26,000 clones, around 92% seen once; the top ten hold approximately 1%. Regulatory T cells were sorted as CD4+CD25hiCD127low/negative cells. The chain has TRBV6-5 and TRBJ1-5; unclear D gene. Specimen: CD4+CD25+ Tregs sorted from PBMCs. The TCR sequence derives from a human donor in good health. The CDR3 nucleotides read TGTGCCAGCAGTAGACGGCCCGGTCAGCCCCAGCATTTT. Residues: CASSRRPGQPQHF.